This entry lists 24 T cell receptor beta chains sequenced from one sample in a study of blood T cell repertoires in COVID-19 (TCRdb year 2020). To prepare the library, the immunoSEQ multiplex PCR assay was applied. TCRdb's version of the immuneACCESS table is confined to in-frame rearrangements and falls short of the full clone set. An unresolved V gene accounts for under half of the shortfall where checked; the remainder is of unknown origin. The sample contains about 210,000 clones, under 90% of them found a single time. Over 6% of the sample lies in the top ten. The sequencing sample was made of peripheral blood. The receptors were sampled from a woman of 80 years or more with COVID-19, enrolled during active disease.

The CDR3 DNA sequence: TGTGCCATCACCAAGGGAGGGATGGGCTATGGCTACACCTTC. This codes for CAITKGGMGYGYTF. This chain uses TRBV10-3 with TRBJ1-2; D call uncertain. There are 14 residues in the CDR3. V was trimmed by 7 bases and J by 4 bases, leaving 16 bases between them. Germline assignment: CDR1 ENHRY and CDR2 SYGVKD.

This clone has a single count. The chain links TRBV19 to TRBJ1-5, with D tentatively TRBD1 (5 bases). V lost 3 bases and J lost 7, with 10 bases in between. This CDR3 spans 13 amino acids. Germline V gene sequence: CDR1 LNHDA, CDR2 SQIVND (reference sequence). The CDR3 loop reads CASSIQGRQPQHF. CDR3 bases: TGTGCCAGTAGTATCCAGGGTCGGCAGCCCCAGCATTTT.

The chain employs TRBV28 and TRBJ2-7, with D possibly being TRBD2 (5 bases). V gave up 11 bases and J gave up 3 bases, with 8 bases separating them. This CDR3 has 10 amino acids. Looked up from germline, CDR1 is MDHEN and CDR2 is SYDVKM. The CDR3 is CASGSYEQYF. DNA for the CDR3: TGTGCCTCTGGGAGCTACGAGCAGTACTTC.

The chain couples TRBV4-2 to TRBJ2-1; 8 bases are a match to TRBD2. Germline V gives CDR1 LGHNA, CDR2 YNFKEQ. The ends lost 8 bases at V and 5 bases at J; junction bases unmatched: 11. The CDR3 extends over 15 amino acids. For the CDR3, the DNA is TGTGCCAGCGGTAAAGCGGGAGAGGGGGACAATGAGCAGTTCTTC. Protein product: CASGKAGEGDNEQFF.

This clone was counted once. The chain employs TRBV4-1 and TRBJ1-4, with D possibly matching TRBD1 (5 bases). Germline CDR1 and CDR2: MGHRA and YSYEKL. The V gene lost 4 bases and the J gene lost 5 bases, with 14 bases spanning the gap. The CDR3 sequence is 15 residues long. The CDR3 bases are TGCGCCAGCAGCCCCAAGGGGCGTGAGAATGAAAAACTGTTTTTT. It is translated as CASSPKGRENEKLFF.

This clone has only a few counts. The rearrangement joins TRBV6-5 to TRBJ1-5; D ambiguous. Germline V gene data show CDR1 as MNHEY and CDR2 as SVGAGI. This CDR3 contains 13 residues. Trimming shortened V by 4 bases and J by 7 bases, and 11 bases separated the two germline ends. CDR3 sequence: CASSSWVEQPQHF. CDR3 sequence (DNA): TGTGCCAGCAGTTCTTGGGTGGAGCAGCCCCAGCATTTT.

This chain connects TRBV2 to TRBJ2-2; D perhaps matches TRBD1 (6 bases). V was shortened by 7 bases and J by 5 bases, with 11 bases between the two germline ends. This CDR3 contains 13 residues. The germline V gene has CDR1 SNHLY and CDR2 FYNNEI. Here the CDR3 DNA reads TGTGCCAGCATTCAGGGGCGGACCGGGGAGCTGTTTTTT. Translated, it gives CASIQGRTGELFF.

The chain links TRBV11-1 to TRBJ2-7; possible D gene TRBD2, 6 bases. Per germline, CDR1 SGHAT and CDR2 FQDESV (reference sequence). CDR3 length: 15 amino acids. V lost 8 bases to trimming and J lost 3 bases, with 20 bases between them. The CDR3 DNA reads TGTGCCAGCCGCCCGGCGGGGAGCGGAAACTACGAGCAGTACTTC. Amino acid sequence: CASRPAGSGNYEQYF.

The rearrangement links TRBV21-1 to TRBJ2-7; TRBD2 reflects the table's D call only, with no check against the DNA. TRBV21-1 is given as a pseudogene. CDR3 length equals 13 residues. The CDR3: CARALETSYEQYF. The CDR3, as DNA: TGTGCCAGAGCTCTGGAGACCTCCTACGAGCAGTACTTC.

The rearrangement joins TRBV19 to TRBJ2-3; TRBD2 might be the D (6 bases). This CDR3 region has 14 residues. Germline V CDR1 and CDR2: LNHDA, SQIVND (reference sequence). Trimming pared 5 bases from V and 2 bases from J, leaving 11 bases between. CDR3 DNA: TGTGCCAGTAGTGGAGGGCAACTCACAGATACGCAGTATTTT. It is translated as CASSGGQLTDTQYF.

V is TRBV9 and J is TRBJ2-1; TRBD2 aligns across 8 bases. Trimming cost V 0 bases and J 5 bases; bases outside gene matches: 4. The germline V gene has CDR1 SGDLS and CDR2 YYNGEE. This CDR3 is 15 amino acids long. The CDR3 region has the DNA TGTGCCAGCAGCGTAGGGGGACTAGGAAACAATGAGCAGTTCTTC. This codes for CASSVGGLGNNEQFF.

V usage is TRBV28 and J usage is TRBJ2-3; D may be TRBD2 (6 bases). Trimming removed 3 bases from V and 0 bases from J, with 7 bases in between. The germline CDR1 and CDR2 sequences are MDHEN and SYDVKM. The CDR3 has 14 residues. The CDR3 loop reads CASSLAGSTDTQYF. CDR3 coding DNA: TGTGCCAGCAGTTTGGCGGGGAGCACAGATACGCAGTATTTT.

The chain combines TRBV10-2 with TRBJ2-7, with 7 positions matching TRBD1. The V segment lost 10 bases and the J segment 2 bases; nucleotides outside the gene matches: 8. The CDR3 contains 13 residues. CDR1 WSHSY and CDR2 SAAADI come from the germline V gene. CDR3 bases: TGCGCCACAGCCGGGACAGAACCCTACGAGCAGTACTTC. It translates to CATAGTEPYEQYF.

This chain links TRBV5-1 with TRBJ1-2; D perhaps matches TRBD1 (5 bases). The ends were cut back, 0 bases at V and 6 bases at J, with 6 bases in the middle. The CDR3 contains 12 residues. Germline CDR1 is SGHRS and CDR2 is YFSETQ. The CDR3 sequence is CASSLDRNGYTF. For the CDR3, the DNA is TGCGCCAGCAGCTTGGACAGGAATGGCTACACCTTC.

The rearrangement joins TRBV15 to TRBJ1-1; D remains ambiguous. CDR3 length: 15 amino acids. The V end was cut by 0 bases, the J end by 0 bases, with 8 bases between. Looked up from germline, CDR1 is LNHNV and CDR2 is YYDKDF (reference sequence). Here the CDR3 DNA reads TGTGCCACCAGCAGAGAGTACAACATGAACACTGAAGCTTTCTTT. Its translation: CATSREYNMNTEAFF.

The CDR3 protein is CASSLPGKLFF. CDR3 DNA: TGTGCCAGCAGCTTGCCAGGGAAACTGTTTTTT. The J gene is TRBJ1-4, the V gene TRBV5-5; D perhaps matches TRBD1 (5 bases). The V end lost 1 base, the J end lost 11 bases, and 6 bases lay between the germline ends. Germline V lookup: CDR1 SGHKS, CDR2 YYEKEE (reference sequence). The CDR3 has 11 amino acids. Supplemented by reference TRBV5-5 and TRBJ1-4, the full variable domain reads DAGVTQSPTHLIKTRGQQVTLRCSPISGHKSVSWYQQVLGQGPQFIFQYYEKEERGRGNFPDRFSARQFPNYSSELNVNALLLGDSALYLCASSLPGKLFFGSGTQLSVL.

Points on this clone: Sequence at one end of the junction differs from germline and may be a read error. This sequence joins TRBV7-7 and TRBJ2-2, with no clear D. Germline-derived CDR1 and CDR2 are SSHAT and FNYEAQ (reference sequence). This CDR3 has 15 residues. CDR3 protein: CASSLNSPRSAELFF. CDR3 DNA: TGTGCTAGCAGCTTAAATTCACCTAGGTCGGCGGAGCTGTTTTTT.

The chain couples TRBV6-5 to TRBJ1-1; D may be TRBD1 (6 bases). V was shortened by 6 bases and J by 0 bases, with 14 bases between the two germline ends. CDR1 MNHEY and CDR2 SVGAGI come from the germline V gene. The CDR3 is 15 residues long. For the CDR3, the DNA is TGTGCCAGCAGGGGGACAAGGCCTATGAACACTGAAGCTTTCTTT. Encoded protein: CASRGTRPMNTEAFF.

This clone was recorded only once. This rearrangement joins TRBV5-1 to TRBJ2-3; 12 bases agree with TRBD2. The J segment lost 2 bases and the V segment lost 5 bases, leaving 21 bases of the junction unmatched. CDR1 is SGHRS and CDR2 is YFSETQ in the germline V gene. This CDR3 spans 21 amino acids. CDR3 DNA: TGCGCCAGCAGTCGGGGGACCGGGACTAGCGGGTCGGGGAGGCTCACAGATACGCAGTATTTT. It is translated as CASSRGTGTSGSGRLTDTQYF.

As for this clone: The germline gene is not matched at one end of the junction; a read error may be the cause. The chain couples TRBV7-7 to TRBJ2-2, with no clear D. The CDR3 is made up of 16 amino acids. Germline V gene lookup returns CDR1 SSHAT and CDR2 FNYEAQ (reference sequence). CDR3 sequence reads: CASSLVSAKSGGELFF. Written as DNA, the CDR3 is TGTGCTAGCAGCTTAGTGAGTGCCAAAAGTGGCGGGGAGCTGTTTTTT. The whole variable domain, filled in from reference TRBV7-7 and TRBJ2-2, reads GAGVSQSPRYKVTKRGQDVTLRCDPISSHATLYWYQQALGQGPEFLTYFNYEAQPDKSGLPSDRFSAERPEGSISTLTIQRTEQRDSAMYRCASSLVSAKSGGELFFGEGSRLTVL.

The CDR3 protein is CASSLIGTGFFHEQFF. CDR3 in DNA: TGTGCCAGCAGCCTCATAGGGACAGGGTTTTTCCATGAGCAGTTCTTC. This chain joins TRBV5-5 and TRBJ2-1, with TRBD1 matching over 9 bases. This CDR3 is 16 amino acids long. Germline V gene sequence: CDR1 SGHKS, CDR2 YYEKEE (reference sequence). The V segment lost 4 bases and the J segment 8 bases; nucleotides outside the gene matches: 13.

This clone was counted once. V and J are TRBV5-1 and TRBJ1-2, with a possible D match to TRBD1 (5 bases). The CDR3 sequence is 13 residues long. V was shortened by 7 bases and J by 3 bases, with 13 bases between the two germline ends. Per the germline V gene, CDR1 is SGHRS and CDR2 is YFSETQ. In DNA, the CDR3 is TGCGCCAGCGGATCAGGGTTGGACTATGGCTACACCTTC. Translating gives CASGSGLDYGYTF. Together with reference TRBV5-1 and TRBJ1-2, the CDR3 gives the full variable domain: KAGVTQTPRYLIKTRGQQVTLSCSPISGHRSVSWYQQTPGQGLQFLFEYFSETQRNKGNFPGRFSGRQFSNSRSEMNVSTLELGDSALYLCASGSGLDYGYTFGSGTRLTVV.

This clone was seen only a few times. The chain links TRBV6-5 to TRBJ1-5; D unresolved. V gave up 8 bases and J gave up 1 base, with 15 bases separating them. CDR1 and CDR2 from the germline V gene are MNHEY and SVGAGI. The CDR3 length is 15 residues. The CDR3 coding sequence is TGTGCCAGCTCAGGCCAACCGGCAAGCAATCAGCCCCAGCATTTT. Its protein product is CASSGQPASNQPQHF.

This clone appeared once. This chain uses TRBV14 with TRBJ2-7, with 8 nucleotides matching TRBD1. Germline V CDR1 and CDR2: SGHDN, FVKESK. CDR3 length: 14 amino acids. Losses at the gene ends were 2 bases for V and 6 bases for J; bases not matched to a gene: 6. CDR3 in DNA: TGTGCCAGCAGCCAATGGCAGGGGGCGGCCGAGCAGTACTTC. It translates to CASSQWQGAAEQYF.